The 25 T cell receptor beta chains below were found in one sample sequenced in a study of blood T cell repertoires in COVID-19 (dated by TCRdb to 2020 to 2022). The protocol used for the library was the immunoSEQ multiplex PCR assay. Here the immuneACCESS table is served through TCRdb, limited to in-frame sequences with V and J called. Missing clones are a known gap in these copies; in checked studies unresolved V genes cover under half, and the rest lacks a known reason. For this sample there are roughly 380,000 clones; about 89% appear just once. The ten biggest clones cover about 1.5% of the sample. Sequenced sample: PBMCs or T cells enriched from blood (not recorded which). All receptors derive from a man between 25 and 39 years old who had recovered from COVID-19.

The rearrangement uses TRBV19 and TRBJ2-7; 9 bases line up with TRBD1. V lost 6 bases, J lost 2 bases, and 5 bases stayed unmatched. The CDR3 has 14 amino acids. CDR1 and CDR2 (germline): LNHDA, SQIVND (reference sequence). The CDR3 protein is CASSAGQGTYEQYF. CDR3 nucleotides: TGTGCCAGTAGCGCCGGACAGGGGACCTACGAGCAGTACTTC.

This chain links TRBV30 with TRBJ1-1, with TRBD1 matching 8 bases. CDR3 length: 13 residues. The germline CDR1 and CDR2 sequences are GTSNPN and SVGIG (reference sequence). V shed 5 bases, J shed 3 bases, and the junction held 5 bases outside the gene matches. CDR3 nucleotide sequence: TGTGCCTGGCAACAGGGGGGGCACACTGAAGCTTTCTTT. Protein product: CAWQQGGHTEAFF.

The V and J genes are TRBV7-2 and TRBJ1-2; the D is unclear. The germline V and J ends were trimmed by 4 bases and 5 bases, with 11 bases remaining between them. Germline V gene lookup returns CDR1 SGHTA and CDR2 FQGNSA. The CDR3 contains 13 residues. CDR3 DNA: TGTGCCAGCAGCTCCCCGCCCTATTATGGCTACACCTTC. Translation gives CASSSPPYYGYTF.

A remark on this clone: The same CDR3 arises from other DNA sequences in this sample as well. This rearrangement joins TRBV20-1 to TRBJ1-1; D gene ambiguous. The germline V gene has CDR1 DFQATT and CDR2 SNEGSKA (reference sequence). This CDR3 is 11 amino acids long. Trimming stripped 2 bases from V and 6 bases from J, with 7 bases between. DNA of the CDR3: TGCAGTGCTAGACGAGGCCCTGAAGCTTTCTTT. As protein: CSARRGPEAFF.

Here the CDR3 DNA reads TGTGCCTTCGACAGGGGTTTCTCCTACGAGCAGTACTTC. The encoded protein is CAFDRGFSYEQYF. The gene calls are TRBV30 and TRBJ2-7, with 8 bases that match TRBD1. The J segment lost 0 bases and the V segment lost 7 bases, leaving 5 bases of the junction unmatched. Germline V CDR1 and CDR2: GTSNPN, SVGIG (reference sequence). The CDR3 consists of 13 residues.

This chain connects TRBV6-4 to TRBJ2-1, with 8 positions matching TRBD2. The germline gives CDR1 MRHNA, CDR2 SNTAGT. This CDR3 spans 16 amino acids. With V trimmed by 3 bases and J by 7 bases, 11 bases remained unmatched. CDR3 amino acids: CASSEQFAGGRNEQFF. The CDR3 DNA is TGTGCCAGCAGTGAACAGTTTGCGGGGGGAAGGAATGAGCAGTTCTTC.

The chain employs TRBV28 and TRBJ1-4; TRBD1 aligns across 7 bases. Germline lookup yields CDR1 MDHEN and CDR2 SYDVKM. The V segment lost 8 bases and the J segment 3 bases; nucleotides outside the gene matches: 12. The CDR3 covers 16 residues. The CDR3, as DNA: TGTGCCAGCCTGGGACAGTCTAAGGAGTCTAATGAAAAACTGTTTTTT. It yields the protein CASLGQSKESNEKLFF. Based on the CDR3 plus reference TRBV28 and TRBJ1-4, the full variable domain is DVKVTQSSRYLVKRTGEKVFLECVQDMDHENMFWYRQDPGLGLRLIYFSYDVKMKEKGDIPEGYSVSREKKERFSLILESASTNQTSMYLCASLGQSKESNEKLFFGSGTQLSVL.

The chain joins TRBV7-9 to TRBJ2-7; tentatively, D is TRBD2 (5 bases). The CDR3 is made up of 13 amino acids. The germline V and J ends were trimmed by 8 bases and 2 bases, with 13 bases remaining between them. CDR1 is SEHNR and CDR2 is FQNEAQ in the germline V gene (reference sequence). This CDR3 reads CASRWENTYEQYF. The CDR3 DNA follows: TGTGCCAGCCGGTGGGAGAATACCTACGAGCAGTACTTC.

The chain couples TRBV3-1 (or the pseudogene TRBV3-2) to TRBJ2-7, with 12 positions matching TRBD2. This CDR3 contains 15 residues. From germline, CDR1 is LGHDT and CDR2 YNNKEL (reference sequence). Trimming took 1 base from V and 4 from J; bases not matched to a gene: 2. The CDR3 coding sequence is TGTGCCAGCAGCCAAGCTAGCGGGGGGGTATACGAGCAGTACTTC. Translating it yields CASSQASGGVYEQYF.

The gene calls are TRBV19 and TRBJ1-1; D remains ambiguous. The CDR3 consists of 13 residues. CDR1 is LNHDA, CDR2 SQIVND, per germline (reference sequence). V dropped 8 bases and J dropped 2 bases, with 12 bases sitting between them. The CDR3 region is CASYQERNTEAFF. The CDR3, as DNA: TGTGCCAGTTACCAGGAACGAAACACTGAAGCTTTCTTT.

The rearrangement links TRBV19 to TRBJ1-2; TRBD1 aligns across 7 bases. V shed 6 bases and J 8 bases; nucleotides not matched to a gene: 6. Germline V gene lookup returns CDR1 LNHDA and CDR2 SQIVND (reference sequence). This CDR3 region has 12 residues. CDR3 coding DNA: TGTGCCAGTAGAATGACAGGGACCGGCTACACCTTC. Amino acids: CASRMTGTGYTF.

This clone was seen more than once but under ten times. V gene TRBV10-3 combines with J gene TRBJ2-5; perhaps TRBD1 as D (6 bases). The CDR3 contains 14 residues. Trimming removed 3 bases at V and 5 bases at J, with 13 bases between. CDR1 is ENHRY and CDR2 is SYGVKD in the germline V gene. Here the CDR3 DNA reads TGTGCCATCAGTGAAGGACAGTCTCGTGAGACCCAGTACTTC. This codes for CAISEGQSRETQYF.

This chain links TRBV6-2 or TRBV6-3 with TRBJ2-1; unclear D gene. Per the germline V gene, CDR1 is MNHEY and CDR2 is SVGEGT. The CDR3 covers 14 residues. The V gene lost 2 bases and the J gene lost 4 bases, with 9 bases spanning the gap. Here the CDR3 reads CASSYRLTYNEQFF. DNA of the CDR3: TGTGCCAGCAGTTACCGACTTACTTACAATGAGCAGTTCTTC.

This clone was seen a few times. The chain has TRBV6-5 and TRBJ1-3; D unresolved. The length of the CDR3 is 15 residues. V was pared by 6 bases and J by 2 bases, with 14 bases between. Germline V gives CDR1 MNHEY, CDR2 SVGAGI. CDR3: CASSPAGLTGNTIYF. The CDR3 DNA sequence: TGTGCCAGCAGCCCCGCCGGGTTAACTGGAAACACCATATATTTT.

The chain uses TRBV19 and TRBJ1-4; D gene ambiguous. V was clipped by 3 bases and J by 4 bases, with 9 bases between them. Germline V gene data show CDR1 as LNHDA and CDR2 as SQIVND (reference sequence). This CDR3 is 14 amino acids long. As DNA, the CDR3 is TGTGCCAGTAGTATCGCCAGGCTTAATGAAAAACTGTTTTTT. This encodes CASSIARLNEKLFF.

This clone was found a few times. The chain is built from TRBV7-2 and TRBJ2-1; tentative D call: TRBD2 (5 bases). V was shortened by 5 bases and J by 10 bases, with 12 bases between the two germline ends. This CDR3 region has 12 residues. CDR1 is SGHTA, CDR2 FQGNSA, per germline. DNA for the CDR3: TGTGCCAGCAGCCCTAGCTGGGGAGAGCAGTTCTTC. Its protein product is CASSPSWGEQFF.

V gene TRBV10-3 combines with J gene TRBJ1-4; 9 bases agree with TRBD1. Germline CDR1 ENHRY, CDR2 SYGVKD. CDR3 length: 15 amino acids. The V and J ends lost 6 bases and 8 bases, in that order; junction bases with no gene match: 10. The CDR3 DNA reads TGTGCCATCAGCGACGGACAGGGGCGAGGAGAAAAACTGTTTTTT. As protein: CAISDGQGRGEKLFF.

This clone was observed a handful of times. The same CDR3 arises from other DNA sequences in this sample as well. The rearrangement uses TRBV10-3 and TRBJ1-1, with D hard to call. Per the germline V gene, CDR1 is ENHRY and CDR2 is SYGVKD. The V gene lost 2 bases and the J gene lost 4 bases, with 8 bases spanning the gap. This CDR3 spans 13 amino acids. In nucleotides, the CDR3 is TGTGCCATCAGTGAGAGGCGCGGCACTGAAGCTTTCTTT. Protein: CAISERRGTEAFF.

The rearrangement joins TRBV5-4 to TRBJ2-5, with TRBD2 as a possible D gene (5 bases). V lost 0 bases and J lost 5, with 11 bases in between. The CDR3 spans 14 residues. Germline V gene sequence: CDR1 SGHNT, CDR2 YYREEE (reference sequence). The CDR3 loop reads CASSLDPGWETQYF. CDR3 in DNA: TGTGCCAGCAGCTTGGATCCGGGATGGGAGACCCAGTACTTC.

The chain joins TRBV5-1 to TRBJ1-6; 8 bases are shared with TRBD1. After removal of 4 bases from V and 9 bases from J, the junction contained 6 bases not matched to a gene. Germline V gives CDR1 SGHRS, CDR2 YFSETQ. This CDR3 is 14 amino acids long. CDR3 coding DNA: TGCGCCAGCAGCCCGGGACAGGCGGGTTCACCCCTCCACTTT. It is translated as CASSPGQAGSPLHF. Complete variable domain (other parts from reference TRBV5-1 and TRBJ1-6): KAGVTQTPRYLIKTRGQQVTLSCSPISGHRSVSWYQQTPGQGLQFLFEYFSETQRNKGNFPGRFSGRQFSNSRSEMNVSTLELGDSALYLCASSPGQAGSPLHFGNGTRLTVT.

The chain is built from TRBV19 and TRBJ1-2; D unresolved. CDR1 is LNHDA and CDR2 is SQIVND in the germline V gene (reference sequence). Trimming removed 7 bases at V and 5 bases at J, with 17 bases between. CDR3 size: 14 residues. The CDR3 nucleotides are TGTGCCAGTACTCTTTCACAGCTTCCGTATGGCTACACCTTC. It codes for CASTLSQLPYGYTF.

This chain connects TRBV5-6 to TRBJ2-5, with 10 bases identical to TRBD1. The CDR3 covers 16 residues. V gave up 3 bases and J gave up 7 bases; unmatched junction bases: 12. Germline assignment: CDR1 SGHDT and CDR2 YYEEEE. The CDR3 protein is CASSSGTGVRRGTQYF. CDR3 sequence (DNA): TGTGCCAGCAGCTCGGGGACAGGGGTTAGGCGAGGGACCCAGTACTTC.

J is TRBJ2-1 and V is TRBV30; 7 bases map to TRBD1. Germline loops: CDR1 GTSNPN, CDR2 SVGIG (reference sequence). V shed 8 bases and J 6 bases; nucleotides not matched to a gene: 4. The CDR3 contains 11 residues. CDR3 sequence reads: CAGYRGNEQFF. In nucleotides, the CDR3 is TGTGCCGGCTACAGGGGCAATGAGCAGTTCTTC.

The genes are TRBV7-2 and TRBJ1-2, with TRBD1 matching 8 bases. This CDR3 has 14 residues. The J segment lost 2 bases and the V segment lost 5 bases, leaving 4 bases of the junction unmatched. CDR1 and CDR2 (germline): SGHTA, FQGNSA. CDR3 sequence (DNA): TGTGCCAGCAGCGCCCACAGGGGGAACTATGGCTACACCTTC. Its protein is CASSAHRGNYGYTF.

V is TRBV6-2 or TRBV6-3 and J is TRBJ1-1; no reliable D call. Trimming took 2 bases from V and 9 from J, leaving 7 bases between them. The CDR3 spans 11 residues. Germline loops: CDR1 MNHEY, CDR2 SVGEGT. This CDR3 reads CASSYGGQAFF. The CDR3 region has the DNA TGTGCCAGCAGTTACGGAGGGCAAGCTTTCTTT.